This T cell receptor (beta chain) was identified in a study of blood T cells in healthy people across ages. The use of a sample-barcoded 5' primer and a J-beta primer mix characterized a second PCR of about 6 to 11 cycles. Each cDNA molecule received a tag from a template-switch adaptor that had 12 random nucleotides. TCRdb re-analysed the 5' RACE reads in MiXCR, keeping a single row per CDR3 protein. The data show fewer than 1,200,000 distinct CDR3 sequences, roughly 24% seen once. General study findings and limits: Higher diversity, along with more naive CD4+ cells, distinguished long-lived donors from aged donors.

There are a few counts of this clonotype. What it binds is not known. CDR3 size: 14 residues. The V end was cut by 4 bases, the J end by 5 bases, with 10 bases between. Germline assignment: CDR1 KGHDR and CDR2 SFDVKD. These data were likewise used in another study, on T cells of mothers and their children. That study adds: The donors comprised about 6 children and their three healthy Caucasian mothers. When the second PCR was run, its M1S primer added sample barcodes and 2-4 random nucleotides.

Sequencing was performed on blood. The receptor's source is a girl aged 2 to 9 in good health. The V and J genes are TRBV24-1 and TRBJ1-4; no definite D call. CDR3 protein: CATSEGQANEKLFF. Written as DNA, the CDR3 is TGTGCCACCAGTGAGGGCCAGGCCAATGAAAAACTGTTTTTT.